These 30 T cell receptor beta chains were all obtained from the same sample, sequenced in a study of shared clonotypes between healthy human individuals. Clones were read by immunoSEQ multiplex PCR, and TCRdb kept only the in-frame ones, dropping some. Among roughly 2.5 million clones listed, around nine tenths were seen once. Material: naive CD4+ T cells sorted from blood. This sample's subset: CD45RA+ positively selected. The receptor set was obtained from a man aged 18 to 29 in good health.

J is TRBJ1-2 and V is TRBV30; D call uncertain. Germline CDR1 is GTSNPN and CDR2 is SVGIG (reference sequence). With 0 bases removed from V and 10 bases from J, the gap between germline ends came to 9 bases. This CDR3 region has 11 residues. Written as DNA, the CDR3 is TGTGCCTGGAGTGTGGAGGATCTCTACACCTTC. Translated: CAWSVEDLYTF.

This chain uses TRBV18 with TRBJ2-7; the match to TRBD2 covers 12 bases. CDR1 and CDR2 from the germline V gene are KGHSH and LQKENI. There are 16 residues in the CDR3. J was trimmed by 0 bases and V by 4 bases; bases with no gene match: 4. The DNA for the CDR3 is TGTGCCAGCTCACGAGGGACTAGCGGGTACTCCTACGAGCAGTACTTC. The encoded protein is CASSRGTSGYSYEQYF.

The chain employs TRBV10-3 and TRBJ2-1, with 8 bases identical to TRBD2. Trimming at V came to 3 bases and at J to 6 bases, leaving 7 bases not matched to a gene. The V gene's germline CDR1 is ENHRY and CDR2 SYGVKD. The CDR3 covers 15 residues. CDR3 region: CAISDTSGFSNEQFF. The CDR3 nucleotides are TGTGCCATCAGTGACACTAGCGGTTTTTCCAATGAGCAGTTCTTC.

CDR3 DNA sequence: TGTGCCAGCAGCGTAGGTGTGGGGTACGGAAACACCATATATTTT. It yields the protein CASSVGVGYGNTIYF. The rearrangement links TRBV9 to TRBJ1-3; D unclear. Trimming cost V 0 bases and J 4 bases, with 11 bases left between them. This CDR3 is built from 15 residues. In germline, CDR1 is SGDLS, CDR2 YYNGEE.

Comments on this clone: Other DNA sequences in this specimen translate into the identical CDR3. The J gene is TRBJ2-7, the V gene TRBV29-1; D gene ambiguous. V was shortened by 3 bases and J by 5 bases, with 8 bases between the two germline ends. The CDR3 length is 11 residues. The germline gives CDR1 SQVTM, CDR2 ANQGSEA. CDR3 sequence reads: CSVESRNEQYF. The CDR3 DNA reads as TGCAGCGTTGAGTCTCGGAACGAGCAGTACTTC.

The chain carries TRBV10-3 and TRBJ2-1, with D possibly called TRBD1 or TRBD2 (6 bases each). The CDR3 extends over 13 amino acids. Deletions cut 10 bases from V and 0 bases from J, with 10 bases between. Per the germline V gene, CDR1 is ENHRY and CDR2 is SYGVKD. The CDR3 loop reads CATRDNSYNEQFF. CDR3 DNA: TGTGCCACGCGGGACAACTCCTACAATGAGCAGTTCTTC.

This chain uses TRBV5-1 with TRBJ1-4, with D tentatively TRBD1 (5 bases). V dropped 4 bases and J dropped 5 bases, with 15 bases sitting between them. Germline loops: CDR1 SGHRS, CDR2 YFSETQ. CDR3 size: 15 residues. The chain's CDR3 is CASSPQGTQNEKLFF. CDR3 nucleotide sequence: TGCGCCAGCAGCCCTCAGGGAACGCAAAATGAAAAACTGTTTTTT.

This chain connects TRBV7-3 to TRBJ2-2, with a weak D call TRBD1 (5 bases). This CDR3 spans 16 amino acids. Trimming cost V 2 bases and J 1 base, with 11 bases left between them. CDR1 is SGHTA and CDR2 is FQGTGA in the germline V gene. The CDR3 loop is CASSLFGQGNTGELFF. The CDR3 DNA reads TGTGCCAGCAGCTTATTTGGGCAGGGGAACACCGGGGAGCTGTTTTTT.

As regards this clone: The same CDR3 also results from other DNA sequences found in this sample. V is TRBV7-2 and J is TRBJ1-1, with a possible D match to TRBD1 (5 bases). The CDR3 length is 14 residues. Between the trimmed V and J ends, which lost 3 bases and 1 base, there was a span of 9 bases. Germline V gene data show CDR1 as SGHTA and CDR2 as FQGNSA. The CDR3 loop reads CASSLGRENTEAFF. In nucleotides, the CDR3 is TGTGCCAGCAGCTTGGGACGGGAGAACACTGAAGCTTTCTTT. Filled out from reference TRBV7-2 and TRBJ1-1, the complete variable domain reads GAGVSQSPSNKVTEKGKDVELRCDPISGHTALYWYRQSLGQGLEFLIYFQGNSAPDKSGLPSDRFSAERTGGSVSTLTIQRTQQEDSAVYLCASSLGRENTEAFFGQGTRLTVV.

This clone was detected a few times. In nucleotides, the CDR3 is TGTGCCAGCAGCTTACGGGGAGCGTTGCGGTCCTACGAGCAGTACTTC. This translates into CASSLRGALRSYEQYF. This chain links TRBV7-2 with TRBJ2-7; possible D gene TRBD2, 5 bases. Germline CDR1 and CDR2: SGHTA and FQGNSA. Trimming cost V 2 bases and J 1 base, with 15 bases left between them. The CDR3 runs 16 residues.

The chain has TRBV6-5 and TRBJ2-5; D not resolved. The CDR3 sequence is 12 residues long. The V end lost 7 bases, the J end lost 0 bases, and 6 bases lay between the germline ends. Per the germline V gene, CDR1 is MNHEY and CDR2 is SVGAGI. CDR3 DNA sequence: TGTGCCAGCACACGGGACCAAGAGACCCAGTACTTC. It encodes CASTRDQETQYF.

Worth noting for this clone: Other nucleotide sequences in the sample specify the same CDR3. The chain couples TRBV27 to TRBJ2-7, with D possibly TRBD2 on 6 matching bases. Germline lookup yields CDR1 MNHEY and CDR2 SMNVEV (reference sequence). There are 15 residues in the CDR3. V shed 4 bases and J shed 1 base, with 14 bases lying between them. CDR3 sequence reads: CASSSPGLASYEQYF. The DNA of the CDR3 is TGTGCCAGCAGTTCACCGGGACTCGCTTCCTACGAGCAGTACTTC.

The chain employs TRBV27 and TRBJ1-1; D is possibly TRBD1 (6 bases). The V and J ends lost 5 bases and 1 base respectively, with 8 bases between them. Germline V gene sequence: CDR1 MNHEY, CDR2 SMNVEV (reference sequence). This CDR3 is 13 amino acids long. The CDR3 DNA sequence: TGTGCCAGCAGTAGGACAGCGAACACTGAAGCTTTCTTT. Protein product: CASSRTANTEAFF.

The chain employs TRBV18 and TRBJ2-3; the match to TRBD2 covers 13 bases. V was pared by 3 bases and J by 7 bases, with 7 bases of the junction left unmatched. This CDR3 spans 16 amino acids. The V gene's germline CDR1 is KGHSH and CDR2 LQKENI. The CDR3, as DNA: TGTGCCAGCTCACCCTCGACTAGCGGGGGGACGAATACGCAGTATTTT. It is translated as CASSPSTSGGTNTQYF.

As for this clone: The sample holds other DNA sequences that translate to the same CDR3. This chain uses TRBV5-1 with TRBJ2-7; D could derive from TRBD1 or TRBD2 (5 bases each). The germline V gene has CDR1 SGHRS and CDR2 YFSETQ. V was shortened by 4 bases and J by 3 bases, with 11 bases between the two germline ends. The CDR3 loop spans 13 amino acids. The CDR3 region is CASSGGRSYEQYF. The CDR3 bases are TGCGCCAGCAGCGGGGGACGGAGCTACGAGCAGTACTTC. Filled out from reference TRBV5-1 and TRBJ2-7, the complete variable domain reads KAGVTQTPRYLIKTRGQQVTLSCSPISGHRSVSWYQQTPGQGLQFLFEYFSETQRNKGNFPGRFSGRQFSNSRSEMNVSTLELGDSALYLCASSGGRSYEQYFGPGTRLTVT.

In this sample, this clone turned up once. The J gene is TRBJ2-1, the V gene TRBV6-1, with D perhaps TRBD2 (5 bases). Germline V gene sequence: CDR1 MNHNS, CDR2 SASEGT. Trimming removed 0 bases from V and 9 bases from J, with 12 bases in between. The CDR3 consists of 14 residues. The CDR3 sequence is CASSEAGVRVEQFF. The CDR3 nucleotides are TGTGCCAGCAGTGAAGCTGGGGTGCGGGTTGAGCAGTTCTTC.

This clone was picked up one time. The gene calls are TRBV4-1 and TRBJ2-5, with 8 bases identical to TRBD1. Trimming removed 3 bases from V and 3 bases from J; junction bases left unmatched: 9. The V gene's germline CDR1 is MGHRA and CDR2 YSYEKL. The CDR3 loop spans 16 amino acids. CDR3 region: CASSQPRTGSKETQYF. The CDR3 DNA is TGCGCCAGCAGCCAGCCTAGGACAGGGTCGAAAGAGACCCAGTACTTC.

CDR3 in DNA: TGTGCCAGCAGCCCGTGGACAGGAACATATAATTCACCCCTCCACTTT. Protein product: CASSPWTGTYNSPLHF. The chain combines TRBV4-2 with TRBJ1-6, with 7 nucleotides matching TRBD1. The V gene end was trimmed by 4 bases and the J gene end by 4 bases; junction bases not matched to a gene: 7. CDR1 and CDR2 from the germline V gene are LGHNA and YNFKEQ. The CDR3 sequence is 16 residues long.

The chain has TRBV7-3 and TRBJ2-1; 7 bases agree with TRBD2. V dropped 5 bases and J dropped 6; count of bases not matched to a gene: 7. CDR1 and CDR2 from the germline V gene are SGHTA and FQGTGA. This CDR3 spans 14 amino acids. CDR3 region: CASSPVSGVNEQFF. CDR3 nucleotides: TGTGCCAGCAGCCCGGTGAGCGGGGTCAATGAGCAGTTCTTC.

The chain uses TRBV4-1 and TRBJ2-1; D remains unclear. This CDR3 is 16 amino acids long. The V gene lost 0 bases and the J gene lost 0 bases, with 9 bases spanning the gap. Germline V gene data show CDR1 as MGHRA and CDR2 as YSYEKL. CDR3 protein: CASSQEVATSYNEQFF. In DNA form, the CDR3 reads TGCGCCAGCAGCCAAGAGGTCGCTACCTCCTACAATGAGCAGTTCTTC.

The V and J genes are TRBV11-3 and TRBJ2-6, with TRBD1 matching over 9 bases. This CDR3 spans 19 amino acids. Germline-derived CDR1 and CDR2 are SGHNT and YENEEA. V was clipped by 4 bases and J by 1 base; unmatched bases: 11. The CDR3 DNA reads TGTGCCAGCAGCTCCGGGACAGGGTTCATGGGGTCTGGGGCCAACGTCCTGACTTTC. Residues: CASSSGTGFMGSGANVLTF.

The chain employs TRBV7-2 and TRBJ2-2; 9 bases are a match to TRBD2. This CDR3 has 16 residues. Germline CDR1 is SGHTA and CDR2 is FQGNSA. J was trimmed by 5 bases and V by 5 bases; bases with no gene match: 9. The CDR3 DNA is TGTGCCAGCAGCCCTCGAGGGCTAGCGGGAACCGGGGAGCTGTTTTTT. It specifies CASSPRGLAGTGELFF.

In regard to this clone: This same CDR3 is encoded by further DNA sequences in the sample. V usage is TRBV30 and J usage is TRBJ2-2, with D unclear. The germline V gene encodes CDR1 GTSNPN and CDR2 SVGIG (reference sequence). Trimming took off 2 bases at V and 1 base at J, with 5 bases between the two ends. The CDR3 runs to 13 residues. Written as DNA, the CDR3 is TGTGCCTGGAGTAGAGGGAACACCGGGGAGCTGTTTTTT. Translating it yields CAWSRGNTGELFF.

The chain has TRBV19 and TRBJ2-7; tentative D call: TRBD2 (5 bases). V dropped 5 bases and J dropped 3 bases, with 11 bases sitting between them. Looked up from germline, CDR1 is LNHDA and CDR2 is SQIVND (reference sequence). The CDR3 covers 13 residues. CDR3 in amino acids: CASSFGNHYEQYF. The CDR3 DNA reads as TGTGCCAGTAGTTTCGGGAACCACTACGAGCAGTACTTC. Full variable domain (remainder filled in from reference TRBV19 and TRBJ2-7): DGGITQSPKYLFRKEGQNVTLSCEQNLNHDAMYWYRQDPGQGLRLIYYSQIVNDFQKGDIAEGYSVSREKKESFPLTVTSAQKNPTAFYLCASSFGNHYEQYFGPGTRLTVT.

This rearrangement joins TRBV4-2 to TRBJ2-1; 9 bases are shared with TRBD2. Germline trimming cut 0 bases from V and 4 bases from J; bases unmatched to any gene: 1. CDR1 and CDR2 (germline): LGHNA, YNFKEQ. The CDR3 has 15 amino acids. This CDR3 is CASSQDLAGYNEQFF. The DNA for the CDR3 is TGTGCCAGCAGCCAAGATCTAGCGGGGTACAATGAGCAGTTCTTC.

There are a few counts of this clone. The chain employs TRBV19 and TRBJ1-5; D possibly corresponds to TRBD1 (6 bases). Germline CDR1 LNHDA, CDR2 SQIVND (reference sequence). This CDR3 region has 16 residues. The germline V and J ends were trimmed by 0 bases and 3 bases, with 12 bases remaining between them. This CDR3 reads CASSIEQRGPNQPQHF. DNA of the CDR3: TGTGCCAGTAGTATAGAACAGCGGGGGCCCAATCAGCCCCAGCATTTT.

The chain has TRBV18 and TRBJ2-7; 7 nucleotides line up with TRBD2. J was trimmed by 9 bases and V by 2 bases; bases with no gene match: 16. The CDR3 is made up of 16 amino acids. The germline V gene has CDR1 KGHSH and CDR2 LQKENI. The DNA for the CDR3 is TGTGCCAGCTCACCAACATCGGCTAGCGGTACTCGCGGGCAGTACTTC. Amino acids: CASSPTSASGTRGQYF.

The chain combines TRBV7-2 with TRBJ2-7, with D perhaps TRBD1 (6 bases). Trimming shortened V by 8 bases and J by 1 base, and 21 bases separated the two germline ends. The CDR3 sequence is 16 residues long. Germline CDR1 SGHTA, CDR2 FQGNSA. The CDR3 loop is CASRETSTGLSYEQYF. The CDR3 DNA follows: TGTGCCAGCCGGGAAACCTCTACAGGGTTATCCTACGAGCAGTACTTC. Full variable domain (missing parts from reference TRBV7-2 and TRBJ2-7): GAGVSQSPSNKVTEKGKDVELRCDPISGHTALYWYRQSLGQGLEFLIYFQGNSAPDKSGLPSDRFSAERTGGSVSTLTIQRTQQEDSAVYLCASRETSTGLSYEQYFGPGTRLTVT.

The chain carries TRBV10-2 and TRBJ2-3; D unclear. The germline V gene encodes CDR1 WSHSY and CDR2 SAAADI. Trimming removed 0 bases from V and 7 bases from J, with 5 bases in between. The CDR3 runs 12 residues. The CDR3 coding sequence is TGCGCCAGCAGTGAGTCCGGAAATACGCAGTATTTT. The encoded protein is CASSESGNTQYF.

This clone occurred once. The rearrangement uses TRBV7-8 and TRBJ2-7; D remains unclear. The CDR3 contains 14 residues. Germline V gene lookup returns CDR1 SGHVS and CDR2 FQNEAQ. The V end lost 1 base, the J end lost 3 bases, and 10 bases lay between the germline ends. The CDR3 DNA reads TGTGCCAGCAGCTTAGGGTTGGGCGTCTACGAGCAGTACTTC. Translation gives CASSLGLGVYEQYF.